This TCR beta chain is from a study of early T cells in non-severe SARS-CoV-2 infection. V dropped 5 bases and J dropped 5; count of bases not matched to a gene: 3. Germline V gene sequence: CDR1 SQVTM, CDR2 ANQGSEA. The CDR3 totals 12 residues. Attachment of unique molecular identifiers to individual cDNA molecules was performed. TCRdb used MiXCR to reprocess the 5' RACE reads, holding one entry per CDR3 protein. The repertoire includes approximately 77,000 distinct CDR3 sequences, more than 10% of them detected once, and 15% to 17% sits in the top ten. This clonotype was recorded at least ten times.

This TCR was sampled from an adult who was a healthcare worker with PCR-confirmed SARS-CoV-2 infection or an uninfected control (not recorded which). The donor label of this sample is uncertain. The starting material was whole blood, obtained at baseline. The rearrangement uses TRBV29-1 and TRBJ2-5; 9 nucleotides align to TRBD1. CDR3 coding DNA: TGCAGCGTTCCTGACAGGGGGGAGACCCAGTACTTC. Residues: CSVPDRGETQYF.